Listed here is a single T cell receptor beta chain. The antigen is undetermined. This sample was included in a study of glioma-infiltrating T cells after dendritic cell vaccination. CDR1 SGHRS and CDR2 YFSETQ come from the germline V gene. J was trimmed by 0 bases and V by 4 bases; bases with no gene match: 8. CDR3 length: 16 residues. The immunoSEQ assay amplified TCRB CDR3 from up to roughly 2 ug DNA. Primers: 60 V beta forward and 13 J beta reverse. Measured with immunoSEQ multiplex PCR; TCRdb has only the in-frame clones, and not every one. This sample carries around 67,000 clones, around 81% of them seen once, and the ten largest clones take 6.5% to 10%. Points from the study as a whole: Few patients contributed both blood and tumor specimens. Higher TCR clonality did not directly relate to longer survival.

Sample: blood, taken before dendritic cell vaccination. The TCR sequence derives from a human donor with glioblastoma. The chain recombines TRBV5-1 with TRBJ2-3; 7 bases match TRBD2. The CDR3 region has the DNA TGCGCCAGCAGCCCCACCCTAGCGGAGAGCACAGATACGCAGTATTTT. Its protein is CASSPTLAESTDTQYF. The whole variable domain, filled in from reference TRBV5-1 and TRBJ2-3, reads KAGVTQTPRYLIKTRGQQVTLSCSPISGHRSVSWYQQTPGQGLQFLFEYFSETQRNKGNFPGRFSGRQFSNSRSEMNVSTLELGDSALYLCASSPTLAESTDTQYFGPGTRLTVL.